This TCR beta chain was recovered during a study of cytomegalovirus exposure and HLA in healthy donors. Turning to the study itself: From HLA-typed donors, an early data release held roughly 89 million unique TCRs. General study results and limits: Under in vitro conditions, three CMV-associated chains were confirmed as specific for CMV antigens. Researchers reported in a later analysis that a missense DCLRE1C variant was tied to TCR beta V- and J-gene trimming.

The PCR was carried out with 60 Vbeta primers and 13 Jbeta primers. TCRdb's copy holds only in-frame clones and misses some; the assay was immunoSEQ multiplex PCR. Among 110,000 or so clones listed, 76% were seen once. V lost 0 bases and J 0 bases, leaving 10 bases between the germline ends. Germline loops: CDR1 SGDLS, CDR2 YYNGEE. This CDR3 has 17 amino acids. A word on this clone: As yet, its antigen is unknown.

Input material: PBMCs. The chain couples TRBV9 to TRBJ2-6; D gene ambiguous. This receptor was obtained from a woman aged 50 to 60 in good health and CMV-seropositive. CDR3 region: CASSVAIGYSGANVLTF. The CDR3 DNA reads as TGTGCCAGCAGCGTAGCTATCGGTTACTCTGGGGCCAACGTCCTGACTTTC.